The 6 T cell receptor beta chains in this list originate from one sample, sequenced in a study of blood T cell repertoires in COVID-19. The protocol was immunoSEQ multiplex PCR, while the TCRdb copy is restricted to in-frame clones and leaves out a portion. In the table there are 100,000 to 150,000 clones, 80% to 85% of which are singletons. The material sequenced was peripheral blood. These receptors originate from a woman aged 60-75 years with active or convalescent COVID-19.

This clone was observed a single time. CDR3 sequence: CASSQGAFDSYEQYF. The CDR3 nucleotides read TGCGCCAGCAGCCAAGGAGCCTTCGACAGCTACGAGCAGTACTTC. This rearrangement joins TRBV4-3 to TRBJ2-7, with D perhaps matching TRBD1 (5 bases). The CDR3 runs to 15 residues. Germline V gene sequence: CDR1 LGHNA, CDR2 YSLEER. Trimming removed 1 base from V and 3 bases from J, with 13 bases in between.

This clone was counted once. The V gene is TRBV5-1, the J gene TRBJ2-3; TRBD2 aligns across 9 bases. Germline trimming cut 2 bases from V and 4 bases from J; bases unmatched to any gene: 5. Germline CDR1 SGHRS, CDR2 YFSETQ. This CDR3 has 15 residues. CDR3 residues: CASSFGGGAPDTQYF. The DNA of the CDR3 is TGCGCCAGCAGCTTCGGCGGGGGGGCCCCAGATACGCAGTATTTT. The whole variable domain, remainder taken from reference TRBV5-1 and TRBJ2-3, is KAGVTQTPRYLIKTRGQQVTLSCSPISGHRSVSWYQQTPGQGLQFLFEYFSETQRNKGNFPGRFSGRQFSNSRSEMNVSTLELGDSALYLCASSFGGGAPDTQYFGPGTRLTVL.

J is TRBJ2-7 and V is TRBV29-1; 7 bases fit TRBD1. V lost 6 bases and J lost 7; bases outside the gene matches: 12. This CDR3 has 13 amino acids. Germline CDR1 is SQVTM and CDR2 is ANQGSEA. The CDR3 bases are TGCAGCGTCGCGACAGGGTTGATCGGGGAGCAGTACGTC. This translates into CSVATGLIGEQYV.

This rearrangement joins TRBV30 to TRBJ1-1, with a possible D match to TRBD1 (5 bases). V lost 3 bases and J lost 5, with 10 bases in between. This CDR3 spans 12 amino acids. Germline V lookup: CDR1 GTSNPN, CDR2 SVGIG (reference sequence). The CDR3 here is CAWSRGWTEAFF. The CDR3 DNA follows: TGTGCCTGGAGCCGGGGGTGGACTGAAGCTTTCTTT. Looking up the rest from reference TRBV30 and TRBJ1-1 gives the full variable domain: SQTIHQWPATLVQPVGSPLSLECTVEGTSNPNLYWYRQAAGRGLQLLFYSVGIGQISSEVPQNLSASRPQDRQFILSSKKLLLSDSGFYLCAWSRGWTEAFFGQGTRLTVV.

The CDR3 region has the DNA TGCGCCAGCAGCTCCAACCAATTGGTCCAGGGATCTTCTGCGGGCTACACCTTC. Protein sequence: CASSSNQLVQGSSAGYTF. The V call is TRBV5-1, the J call TRBJ1-2; a weak D match, TRBD1 (5 bases). From germline, CDR1 is SGHRS and CDR2 YFSETQ. Trimming removed 3 bases from V and 8 bases from J, with 29 bases in between. CDR3 length: 18 residues.

This clone was recorded once. V is TRBV19 and J is TRBJ2-2; tentative D call: TRBD2 (5 bases). Germline V gives CDR1 LNHDA, CDR2 SQIVND (reference sequence). V was clipped by 9 bases and J by 5 bases, with 19 bases between them. The CDR3 consists of 15 residues. This chain's CDR3 is CASRSGSQGTGELFF. As DNA, the CDR3 is TGTGCCAGCAGGTCGGGGTCACAAGGAACCGGGGAGCTGTTTTTT.